This TCR beta chain comes out of a study of T cells in Graves' hyperthyroidism and ophthalmopathy. Study-level results: Among clonotypes expanded in thyroid above 0.001, most were also found in blood.

Ten or more counts support this clonotype. Its target is unknown. Amplified regions were TCR beta CDR3 sequences from RNA transcripts. The HTBI primer set served for first-round RT-PCR of the TCR CDR3. TCRdb reprocessed the multiplex PCR reads via MiXCR and lists one record per CDR3 protein. The sample comprises approximately 220,000 distinct CDR3 sequences, 15% to 20% of which are singletons, and roughly two fifths rests with the top ten. The sequenced sample was blood. The TCR was taken from a man between 35 and 55 years old with Graves' hyperthyroidism.

In nucleotides, the CDR3 is TGCAGTGCTGGGTACAGGTGGAACACAGATACGCAGTATTTT. Translating it yields CSAGYRWNTDTQYF. The chain couples TRBV20-1 to TRBJ2-3, with D perhaps TRBD1 (5 bases). V dropped 5 bases and J dropped 2 bases, with 14 bases sitting between them. Germline V lookup: CDR1 DFQATT, CDR2 SNEGSKA (reference sequence). The CDR3 runs 14 residues.